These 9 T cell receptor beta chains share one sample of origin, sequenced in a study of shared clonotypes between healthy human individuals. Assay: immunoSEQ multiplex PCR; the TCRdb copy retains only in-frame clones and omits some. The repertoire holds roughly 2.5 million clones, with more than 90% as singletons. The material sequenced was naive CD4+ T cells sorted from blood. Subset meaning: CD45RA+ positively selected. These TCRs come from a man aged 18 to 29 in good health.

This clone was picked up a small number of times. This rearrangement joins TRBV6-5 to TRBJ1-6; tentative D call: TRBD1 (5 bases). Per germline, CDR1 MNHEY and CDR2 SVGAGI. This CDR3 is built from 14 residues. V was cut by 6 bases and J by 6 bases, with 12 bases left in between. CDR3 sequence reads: CASREGSANSPLHF. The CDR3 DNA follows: TGTGCCAGCAGGGAGGGGTCCGCTAATTCACCCCTCCACTTT.

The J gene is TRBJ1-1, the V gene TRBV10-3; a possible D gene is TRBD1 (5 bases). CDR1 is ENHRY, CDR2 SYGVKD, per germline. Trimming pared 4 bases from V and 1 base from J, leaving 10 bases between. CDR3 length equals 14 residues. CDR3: CAISGGAPNTEAFF. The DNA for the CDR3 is TGTGCCATCAGTGGTGGGGCCCCGAACACTGAAGCTTTCTTT.

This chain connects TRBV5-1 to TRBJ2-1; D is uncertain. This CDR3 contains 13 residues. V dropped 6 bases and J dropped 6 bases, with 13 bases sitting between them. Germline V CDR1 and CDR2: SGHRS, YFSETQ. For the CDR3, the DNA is TGCGCCAGCAAGGCGGAGTGGGTCAATGAGCAGTTCTTC. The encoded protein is CASKAEWVNEQFF.

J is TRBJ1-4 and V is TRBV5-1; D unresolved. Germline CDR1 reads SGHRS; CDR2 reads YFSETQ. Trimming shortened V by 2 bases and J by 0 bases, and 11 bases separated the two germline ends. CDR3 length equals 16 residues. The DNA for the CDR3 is TGCGCCAGCAGCTTAGGAGACATTGCAACTAATGAAAAACTGTTTTTT. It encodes CASSLGDIATNEKLFF.

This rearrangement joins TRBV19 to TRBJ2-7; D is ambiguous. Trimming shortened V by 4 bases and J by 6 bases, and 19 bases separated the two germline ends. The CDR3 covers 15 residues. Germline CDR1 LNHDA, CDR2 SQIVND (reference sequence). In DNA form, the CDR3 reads TGTGCCAGTAGTAAGTATCCCCAGCCTCCTGGCGAGCAGTACTTC. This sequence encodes CASSKYPQPPGEQYF.

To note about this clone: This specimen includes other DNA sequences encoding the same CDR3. CDR3 bases: TGTGCCAGCTCACCCAGAGTCGAAGAGACCCAGTACTTC. Translation: CASSPRVEETQYF. This sequence joins TRBV18 and TRBJ2-5; unclear D gene. V gave up 3 bases and J gave up 3 bases, with 8 bases separating them. The length of the CDR3 is 13 residues. Germline V gene lookup returns CDR1 KGHSH and CDR2 LQKENI.

For the CDR3, the DNA is TGTGCCAGTAGCCTGACAGGAGGGAATTCACCCCTCCACTTT. Residues: CASSLTGGNSPLHF. The chain is built from TRBV19 and TRBJ1-6; tentatively, D is TRBD1 (6 bases). V was trimmed by 6 bases and J by 7 bases, leaving 13 bases between them. Germline lookup yields CDR1 LNHDA and CDR2 SQIVND (reference sequence). The CDR3 length is 14 residues.

The CDR3 nucleotides read TGTGCCAGCAGTGAAGGGCGGACGAGGACCCCAAGGGGATCTCAGCCCCAGCATTTT. Translation gives CASSEGRTRTPRGSQPQHF. This chain uses TRBV6-1 with TRBJ1-5, with TRBD1 as a possible D gene (5 bases). V lost 1 base and J 6 bases, leaving 25 bases between the germline ends. Per the germline V gene, CDR1 is MNHNS and CDR2 is SASEGT. The CDR3 is 19 residues long.

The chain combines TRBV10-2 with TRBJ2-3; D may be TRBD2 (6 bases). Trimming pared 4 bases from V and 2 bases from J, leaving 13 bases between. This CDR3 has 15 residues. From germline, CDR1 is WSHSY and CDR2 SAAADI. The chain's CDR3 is CASSARGEATDTQYF. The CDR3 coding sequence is TGCGCCAGCAGTGCCCGAGGGGAGGCCACAGATACGCAGTATTTT.